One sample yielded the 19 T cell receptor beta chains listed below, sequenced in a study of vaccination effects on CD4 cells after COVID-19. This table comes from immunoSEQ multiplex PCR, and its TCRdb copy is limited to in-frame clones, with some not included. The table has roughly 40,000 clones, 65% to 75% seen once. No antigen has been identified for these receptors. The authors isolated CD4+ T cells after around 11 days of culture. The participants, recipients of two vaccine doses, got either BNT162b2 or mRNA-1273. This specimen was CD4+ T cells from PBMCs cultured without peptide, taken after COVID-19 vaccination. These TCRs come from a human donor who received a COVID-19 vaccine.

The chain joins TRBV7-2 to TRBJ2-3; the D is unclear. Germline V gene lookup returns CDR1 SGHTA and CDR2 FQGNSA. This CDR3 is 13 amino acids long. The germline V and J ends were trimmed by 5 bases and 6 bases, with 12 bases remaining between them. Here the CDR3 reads CASSPNAGDTQYF. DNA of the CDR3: TGTGCCAGCAGCCCAAATGCCGGGGATACGCAGTATTTT.

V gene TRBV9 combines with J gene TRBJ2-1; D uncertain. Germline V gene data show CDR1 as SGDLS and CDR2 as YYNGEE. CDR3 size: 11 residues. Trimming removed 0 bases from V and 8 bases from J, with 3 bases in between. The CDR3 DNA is TGTGCCAGCAGCGTAGCCGATGAGCAGTTCTTC. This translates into CASSVADEQFF. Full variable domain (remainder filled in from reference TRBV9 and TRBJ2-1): DSGVTQTPKHLITATGQRVTLRCSPRSGDLSVYWYQQSLDQGLQFLIQYYNGEERAKGNILERFSAQQFPDLHSELNLSSLELGDSALYFCASSVADEQFFGPGTRLTVL.

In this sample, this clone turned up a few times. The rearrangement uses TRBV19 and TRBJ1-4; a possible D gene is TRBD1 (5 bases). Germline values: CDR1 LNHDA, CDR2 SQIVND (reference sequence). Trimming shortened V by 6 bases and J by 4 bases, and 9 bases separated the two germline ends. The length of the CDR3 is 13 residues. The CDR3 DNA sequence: TGTGCCAGTAGCCCCAGGGATAATGAAAAACTGTTTTTT. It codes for CASSPRDNEKLFF.

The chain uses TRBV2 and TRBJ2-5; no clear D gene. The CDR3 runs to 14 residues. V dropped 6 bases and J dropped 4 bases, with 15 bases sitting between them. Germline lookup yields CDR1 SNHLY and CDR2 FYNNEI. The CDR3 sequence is CASRPIGGGETQYF. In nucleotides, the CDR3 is TGTGCCAGCAGACCGATAGGTGGTGGAGAGACCCAGTACTTC.

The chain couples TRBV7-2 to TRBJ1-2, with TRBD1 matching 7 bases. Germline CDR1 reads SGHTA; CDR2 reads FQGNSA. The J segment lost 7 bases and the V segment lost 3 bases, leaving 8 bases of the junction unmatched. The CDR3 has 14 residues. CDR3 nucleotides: TGTGCCAGCAGCTTTTATACAGGGGAGGGTGGCTACACCTTC. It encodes CASSFYTGEGGYTF.

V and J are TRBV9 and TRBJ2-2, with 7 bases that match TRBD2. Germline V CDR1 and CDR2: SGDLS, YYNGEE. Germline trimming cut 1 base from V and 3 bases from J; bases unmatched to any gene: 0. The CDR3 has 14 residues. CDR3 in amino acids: CASSVTSDTGELFF. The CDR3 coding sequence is TGTGCCAGCAGCGTAACTAGCGACACCGGGGAGCTGTTTTTT.

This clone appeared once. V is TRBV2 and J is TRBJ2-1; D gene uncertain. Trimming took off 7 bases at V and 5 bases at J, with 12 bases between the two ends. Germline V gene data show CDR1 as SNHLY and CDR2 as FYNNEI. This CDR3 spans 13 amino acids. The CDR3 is CASKEIADNEQFF. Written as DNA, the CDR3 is TGTGCCAGCAAGGAGATTGCGGACAATGAGCAGTTCTTC.

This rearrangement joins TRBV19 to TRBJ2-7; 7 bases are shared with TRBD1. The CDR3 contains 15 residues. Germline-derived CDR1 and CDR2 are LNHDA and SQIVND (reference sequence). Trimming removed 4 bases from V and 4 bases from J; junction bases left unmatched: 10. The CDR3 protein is CASSSRPGTDYEQYF. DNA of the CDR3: TGTGCCAGTAGTAGCCGTCCCGGGACAGATTACGAGCAGTACTTC.

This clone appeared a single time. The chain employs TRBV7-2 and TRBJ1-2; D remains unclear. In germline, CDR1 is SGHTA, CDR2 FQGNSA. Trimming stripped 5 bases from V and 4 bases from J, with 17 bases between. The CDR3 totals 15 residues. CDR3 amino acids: CASSDPLGPSYGYTF. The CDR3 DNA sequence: TGTGCCAGCAGCGACCCTTTGGGCCCAAGCTATGGCTACACCTTC. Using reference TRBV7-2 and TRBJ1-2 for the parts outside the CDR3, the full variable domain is GAGVSQSPSNKVTEKGKDVELRCDPISGHTALYWYRQSLGQGLEFLIYFQGNSAPDKSGLPSDRFSAERTGGSVSTLTIQRTQQEDSAVYLCASSDPLGPSYGYTFGSGTRLTVV.

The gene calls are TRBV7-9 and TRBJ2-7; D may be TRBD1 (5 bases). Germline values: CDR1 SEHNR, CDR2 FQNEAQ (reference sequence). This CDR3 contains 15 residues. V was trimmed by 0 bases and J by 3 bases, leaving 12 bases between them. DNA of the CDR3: TGTGCCAGCAGCTTAGCGGCAGGGAATCGCTACGAGCAGTACTTC. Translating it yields CASSLAAGNRYEQYF.

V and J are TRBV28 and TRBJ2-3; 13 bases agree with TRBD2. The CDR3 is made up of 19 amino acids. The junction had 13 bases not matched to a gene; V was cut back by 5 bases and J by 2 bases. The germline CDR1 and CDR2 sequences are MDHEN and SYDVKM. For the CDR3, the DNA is TGTGCCAGCAGTCGGACTAGCGGGGGCTCCCGGGTTGACACAGATACGCAGTATTTT. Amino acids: CASSRTSGGSRVDTDTQYF.

Here the CDR3 reads CASSAGTGGGTDTQYF. CDR3 DNA sequence: TGCGCCAGCAGCGCCGGGACAGGGGGCGGAACAGATACGCAGTATTTT. This chain connects TRBV5-1 to TRBJ2-3; TRBD1 matches at 12 bases. CDR3 size: 16 residues. CDR1 SGHRS and CDR2 YFSETQ come from the germline V gene. V lost 4 bases to trimming and J lost 3 bases; unmatched junction nucleotides: 6.

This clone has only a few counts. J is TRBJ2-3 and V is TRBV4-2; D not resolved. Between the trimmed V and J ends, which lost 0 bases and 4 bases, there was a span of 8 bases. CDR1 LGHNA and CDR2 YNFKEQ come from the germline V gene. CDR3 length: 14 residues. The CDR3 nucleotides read TGTGCCAGCAGCCAAGAGGCCCAGGCAGATACGCAGTATTTT. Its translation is CASSQEAQADTQYF.

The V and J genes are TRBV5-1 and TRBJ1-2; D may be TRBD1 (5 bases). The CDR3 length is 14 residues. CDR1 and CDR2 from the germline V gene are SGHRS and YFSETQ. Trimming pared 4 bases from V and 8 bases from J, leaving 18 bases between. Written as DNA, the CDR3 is TGCGCCAGCAGCCCCAGGACATCCCAGGAGGGCTACACCTTC. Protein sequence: CASSPRTSQEGYTF. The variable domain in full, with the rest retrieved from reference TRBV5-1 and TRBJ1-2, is KAGVTQTPRYLIKTRGQQVTLSCSPISGHRSVSWYQQTPGQGLQFLFEYFSETQRNKGNFPGRFSGRQFSNSRSEMNVSTLELGDSALYLCASSPRTSQEGYTFGSGTRLTVV.

DNA of the CDR3: TGTGCCAGCGTGCAGAGCGGGAGTAGCACAGATACGCAGTATTTT. This codes for CASVQSGSSTDTQYF. This chain uses TRBV18 with TRBJ2-3; 8 bases are a match to TRBD2. The CDR3 is made up of 15 amino acids. Trimming at V came to 8 bases and at J to 0 bases, leaving 7 bases not matched to a gene. The V gene's germline CDR1 is KGHSH and CDR2 LQKENI.

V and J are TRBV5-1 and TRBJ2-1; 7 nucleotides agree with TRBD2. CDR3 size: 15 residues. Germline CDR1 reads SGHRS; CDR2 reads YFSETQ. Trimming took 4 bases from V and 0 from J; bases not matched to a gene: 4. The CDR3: CASSTGGTSYNEQFF. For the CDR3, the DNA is TGCGCCAGCAGCACCGGGGGGACCTCCTACAATGAGCAGTTCTTC.

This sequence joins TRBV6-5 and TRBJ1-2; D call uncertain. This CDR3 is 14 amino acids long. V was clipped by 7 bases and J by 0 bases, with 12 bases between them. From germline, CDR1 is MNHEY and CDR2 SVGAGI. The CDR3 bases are TGTGCCAGCACCGCGACGATACCTAACTATGGCTACACCTTC. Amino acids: CASTATIPNYGYTF.

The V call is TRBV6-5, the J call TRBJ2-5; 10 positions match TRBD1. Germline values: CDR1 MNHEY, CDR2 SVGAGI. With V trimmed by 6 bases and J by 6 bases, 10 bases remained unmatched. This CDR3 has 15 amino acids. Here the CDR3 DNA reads TGTGCCAGCAGGGCCCTGACAGGGGGCGGGAAGACCCAGTACTTC. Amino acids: CASRALTGGGKTQYF.

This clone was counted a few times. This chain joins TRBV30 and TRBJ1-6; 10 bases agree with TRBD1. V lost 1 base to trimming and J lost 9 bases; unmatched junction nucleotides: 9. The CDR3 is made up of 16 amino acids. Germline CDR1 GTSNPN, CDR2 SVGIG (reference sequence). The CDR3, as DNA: TGTGCCTGGAGTGCCCCCGGGACAGGGGTTGGTTCACCCCTCCACTTT. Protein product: CAWSAPGTGVGSPLHF.